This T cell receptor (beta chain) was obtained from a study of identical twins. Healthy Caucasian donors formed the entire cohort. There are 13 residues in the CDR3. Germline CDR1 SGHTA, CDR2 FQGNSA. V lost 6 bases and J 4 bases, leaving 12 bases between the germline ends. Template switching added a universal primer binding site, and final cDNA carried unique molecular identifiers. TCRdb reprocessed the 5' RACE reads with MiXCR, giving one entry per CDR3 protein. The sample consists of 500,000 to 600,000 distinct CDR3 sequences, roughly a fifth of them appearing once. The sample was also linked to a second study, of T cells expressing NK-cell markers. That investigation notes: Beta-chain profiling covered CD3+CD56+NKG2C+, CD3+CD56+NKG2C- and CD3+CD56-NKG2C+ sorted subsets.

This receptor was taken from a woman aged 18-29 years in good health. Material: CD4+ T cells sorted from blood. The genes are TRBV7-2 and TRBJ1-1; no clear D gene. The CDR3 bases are TGTGCCAGCAGATTTACCGAGGGCACTGAAGCTTTCTTT. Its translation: CASRFTEGTEAFF.